These T cell receptor beta chains were read from a single sample in a study of PD-L1 blockade in urothelial cancer. Clones were sequenced by immunoSEQ multiplex PCR, and TCRdb holds only the in-frame ones, with some missing. In the table there are some 120,000 clones, 65% to 85% of which are singletons. The source material was PBMCs, sampled around atezolizumab (anti-PD-L1) treatment. The receptors shown here come from a man aged 50 to 59 with urothelial cancer. The CDR3 runs from the conserved cysteine through the conserved F or W. D genes are given only for firm matches. The size entry is marked missing in some rows and otherwise reads once, few, many or a size class.

j_call clone_size v_call d_call cdr3_aa cdr3_nt
TRBJ2-3 few TRBV30 TRBD1 CAWSAHDRVSTDTQYF TGTGCCTGGAGTGCCCACGACAGGGTTAGCACAGATACGCAGTATTTT
TRBJ1-2 . TRBV28 TRBD1 CASGTGVTGYTF TGTGCCAGTGGGACAGGGGTGACTGGCTACACCTTC
TRBJ1-1 . TRBV4-1 . CASSNVREVGTEAFF TGCGCCAGCAGCAACGTAAGGGAGGTGGGCACTGAAGCTTTCTTT
TRBJ2-3 . TRBV28 TRBD2 CASSFRAGADTQYF TGTGCCAGCAGTTTTCGAGCGGGAGCAGATACGCAGTATTTT
TRBJ1-4 . TRBV15 . CATSRYSGVDEKLFF TGTGCCACCAGCAGATATTCAGGGGTGGATGAAAAACTGTTTTTT
TRBJ1-2 few TRBV7-6 . CASSSSVLAAGYTF TGTGCCAGCAGTTCCTCCGTCCTGGCAGCGGGCTACACCTTC
TRBJ2-7 . TRBV7-9 TRBD1 CASSLGDRYYEQYF TGTGCCAGCAGCTTAGGGGACAGGTACTACGAGCAGTACTTC
TRBJ1-1 . TRBV27 . CASSYYMNTEAFF TGTGCCAGCAGTTATTACATGAACACTGAAGCTTTCTTT
TRBJ2-2 . TRBV11-2 TRBD2 CASSFLAGGRGDTGELFF TGTGCCAGCAGCTTTCTTGCGGGAGGTCGCGGGGATACCGGGGAGCTGTTTTTT
TRBJ2-1 . TRBV6-1 . CASSYRGIGDEQFF TGTGCCAGCAGTTATAGGGGGATTGGGGATGAGCAGTTCTTC
TRBJ2-3 . TRBV9 TRBD2 CASSPGLAGPTDTQYF TGTGCCAGCAGCCCGGGACTAGCGGGACCCACAGATACGCAGTATTTT
TRBJ2-1 . TRBV28 TRBD1 CASNTGVEQFF TGTGCCAGCAATACAGGGGTTGAGCAGTTCTTC
TRBJ2-5 few TRBV28 TRBD2 CASSTALAGAIFKTQYF TGTGCCAGCAGCACGGCCCTAGCGGGAGCAATATTTAAGACCCAGTACTTC
TRBJ1-5 . TRBV28 . CASSGLSNQPQHF TGTGCCAGTTCAGGGTTAAGCAATCAGCCCCAGCATTTT
TRBJ1-2 . TRBV13 . CASSSRTDWDGYTF TGTGCCAGCAGCTCGCGGACTGACTGGGATGGCTACACCTTC
TRBJ2-1 . TRBV10-2 . CASSERPGSYNEQFF TGCGCCAGCAGTGAGAGGCCAGGCTCCTACAATGAGCAGTTCTTC
TRBJ1-2 . TRBV27 TRBD1 CASSLLNRGANYGYTF TGTGCCAGCAGTTTATTAAACAGGGGAGCTAACTATGGCTACACCTTC
TRBJ2-2 . TRBV5-1 . CASSNGENTGELFF TGCGCCAGCAGCAACGGAGAGAACACCGGGGAGCTGTTTTTT
TRBJ2-6 . TRBV2 TRBD1 CASRPGQAGANVLTF TGTGCCTCCCGCCCTGGACAGGCTGGGGCCAACGTCCTGACTTTC
TRBJ1-1 few TRBV5-1 TRBD1 CASSRGEGGWGTEAFF TGCGCCAGCAGCAGGGGGGAAGGGGGCTGGGGCACTGAAGCTTTCTTT
TRBJ1-2 . TRBV5-4 TRBD1 CASRQQGANYGYTF TGTGCCAGCAGGCAACAGGGGGCTAACTATGGCTACACCTTC
TRBJ2-7 . TRBV2 . CASLPEGLGPQYF TGTGCCAGCCTCCCCGAGGGCCTTGGGCCTCAGTACTTC
TRBJ1-3 . TRBV6-1 . CASSEARSSAGNTIYF TGTGCCAGCAGTGAAGCACGGAGCTCGGCAGGAAACACCATATATTTT
TRBJ2-3 . TRBV28 TRBD2 CASLPPAGGKDTQYF TGTGCCAGCCTGCCCCCAGCGGGAGGAAAAGATACGCAGTATTTT
TRBJ1-1 . TRBV28 . CASSPSGSTEAFF TGTGCCAGCAGTCCGAGCGGTAGCACTGAAGCTTTCTTT
TRBJ1-4 once TRBV6-4 . CASSDSGRAWEKLFF TGTGCCAGCAGTGACTCGGGCAGGGCGTGGGAAAAACTGTTTTTT
TRBJ2-4 once TRBV28 . CASRQGVKNIQYF TGTGCCAGCAGACAGGGTGTCAAAAACATTCAGTACTTC
TRBJ2-1 once TRBV30 TRBD2 CAWSAPTSGRVREQFF TGTGCCTGGAGTGCCCCCACTAGCGGGAGGGTCCGTGAGCAGTTCTTC
TRBJ2-3 . TRBV7-9 TRBD2 CASSRLASSTDTQYF TGTGCCAGCAGCCGACTAGCCTCTAGCACAGATACGCAGTATTTT
TRBJ2-2 . TRBV4-1 . CASSQSRDNGELFF TGCGCCAGCAGCCAGAGTAGGGACAACGGGGAGCTGTTTTTT
TRBJ1-3 . TRBV28 . CASSFRGLRSSGNTIYF TGTGCCAGCAGTTTTCGTGGGTTGCGGAGCTCTGGAAACACCATATATTTT
TRBJ2-7 . TRBV11-1 . CASSLGSGLYEQYF TGTGCCAGCAGCTTAGGATCAGGGCTCTACGAGCAGTACTTC
TRBJ1-6 . TRBV6-5 TRBD1 CASRRTGGQNSPLHF TGTGCCAGCAGAAGGACAGGGGGCCAAAATTCACCCCTCCACTTT
TRBJ1-6 . TRBV2 TRBD1 CASSEEGTVNSPLHF TGTGCCAGCAGTGAAGAGGGGACAGTTAATTCACCCCTCCACTTT
TRBJ1-5 . TRBV2 . CASSVEEAQPQHF TGTGCCAGCAGTGTCGAGGAAGCTCAGCCCCAGCATTTT
TRBJ2-7 . TRBV5-1 TRBD1 CASSPRDSLYEQYF TGCGCCAGCAGCCCCCGGGACAGTTTGTACGAGCAGTACTTC
TRBJ1-1 . TRBV6-1 . CASRQGTTEAFF TGTGCCAGCAGACAGGGCACCACTGAAGCTTTCTTT
TRBJ1-2 . TRBV7-9 TRBD1 CASSPTGTGFYGYTF TGTGCCAGCAGCCCCACCGGGACAGGGTTCTATGGCTACACCTTC
TRBJ2-7 few TRBV28 . CASSADYEQYF TGTGCCAGCAGTGCAGACTACGAGCAGTACTTC
TRBJ2-7 . TRBV28 TRBD1 CASSSTGTGRYEQYF TGTGCCAGCAGCTCGACCGGGACAGGGCGCTACGAGCAGTACTTC
TRBJ2-1 . TRBV4-1 TRBD2 CASSQEMSGRHNEQFF TGCGCCAGCAGCCAAGAGATGAGCGGGAGACACAATGAGCAGTTCTTC
TRBJ2-5 once TRBV29-1 TRBD1 CSAAQGTGLVESQETQYF TGCAGCGCCGCCCAGGGGACAGGGCTAGTAGAGTCCCAAGAGACCCAGTACTTC
TRBJ2-7 . TRBV28 . CASAGFYEQYF TGTGCCAGCGCAGGGTTCTACGAGCAGTACTTC
TRBJ2-7 . TRBV7-8 TRBD2 CASSLAERGTSYEQYF TGTGCCAGCAGCTTAGCCGAGCGGGGGACTTCCTACGAGCAGTACTTC
TRBJ2-4 . TRBV30 TRBD1 CAWRDSSVLLAKNIQYF TGTGCCTGGCGGGACAGCTCCGTCCTTCTAGCCAAAAACATTCAGTACTTC
TRBJ1-1 . TRBV28 TRBD1 CASSFPIRGQGVTAFF TGTGCCAGCAGTTTCCCTATACGGGGACAGGGGGTGACAGCTTTCTTT
TRBJ2-6 . TRBV7-8 . CASSLGVAGANVLTF TGTGCCAGCAGCTTAGGCGTTGCTGGGGCCAACGTCCTGACTTTC
TRBJ2-7 . TRBV28 . CASKDRGGFPSEQYF TGTGCCAGCAAGGATCGGGGAGGTTTCCCTAGCGAGCAGTACTTC
TRBJ2-7 . TRBV2 TRBD1 CATSRDRGYEQYF TGTGCCACCTCCAGGGACAGGGGTTACGAGCAGTACTTC
TRBJ1-2 . TRBV18 . CASSPPTGQVRGYTF TGTGCCAGCTCACCACCGACAGGCCAGGTCCGTGGCTACACCTTC
TRBJ1-2 . TRBV6-1 . CASSVVDYGYTF TGTGCCAGCAGTGTAGTAGACTATGGCTACACCTTC